The present T cell receptor beta chain was sequenced within a study of shared clonotypes between healthy human individuals. Some clones are missing from TCRdb's copy, which holds only in-frame ones; the method was immunoSEQ multiplex PCR. The sample yields 2,500,000 or so clones, about nine tenths seen once. V was clipped by 6 bases and J by 2 bases; unmatched bases: 11. CDR3 length: 17 residues. Germline loops: CDR1 LNHDA, CDR2 SQIVND (reference sequence). Sample: naive CD4+ T cells from PBMCs. Subset: CD45RA+ positively selected. The rearrangement uses TRBV19 and TRBJ2-3; TRBD1 aligns across 10 bases. This clonotype was obtained from a man between 18 and 35 years old in good health. Some clones in this sample may be carry-over from other donors' samples. CDR3 in amino acids: CASRGDRGRRYTDTQYF. In DNA, the CDR3 is TGTGCCAGTAGGGGAGACAGGGGGCGCAGGTACACAGATACGCAGTATTTT.